The 5 T cell receptor beta chains given below trace back to one sample, sequenced in a study of breast tumors, draining lymph nodes, adjacent tissues. The lymph nodes were axillary draining lymph nodes from breast cancer patients. TCRdb recomputed calls from the multiplex PCR reads with MiXCR, one row per CDR3 protein. This sample has some 170,000 distinct CDR3 sequences, with 33% found just once. The source material was axillary lymph node tissue. These receptors originate from a female donor with breast cancer. Some clones in this sample may be carry-over from other donors' samples.

This sequence joins TRBV20-1 and TRBJ2-3, with 10 positions matching TRBD2. Trimming at V came to 4 bases and at J to 4 bases, leaving 14 bases not matched to a gene. Germline-derived CDR1 and CDR2 are DFQATT and SNEGSKA (reference sequence). This CDR3 has 17 amino acids. The CDR3 sequence is CSATDRGGSGGADTQYF. CDR3 bases: TGCAGTGCTACCGACAGGGGAGGCAGCGGGGGGGCAGATACGCAGTATTTT.

This clonotype occurred many times. V and J are TRBV28 and TRBJ1-3; weak D call: TRBD1 (5 bases). This CDR3 contains 16 residues. Germline V gives CDR1 MDHEN, CDR2 SYDVKM. V lost 3 bases to trimming and J lost 4 bases, with 16 bases between them. The CDR3 DNA is TGTGCCAGCAGTTTGGGGCAGGACCCCCCCGGAAACACCATATATTTT. Translation: CASSLGQDPPGNTIYF.

Ten or more counts support this clonotype. The chain has TRBV7-2 and TRBJ2-1, with 7 bases identical to TRBD2. V lost 7 bases to trimming and J lost 0 bases; unmatched junction nucleotides: 9. Per the germline V gene, CDR1 is SGHTA and CDR2 is FQGNSA. CDR3 length: 16 residues. CDR3: CASTTYKRGSYNEQFF. The CDR3 DNA reads as TGTGCCAGCACCACTTACAAGCGGGGCTCCTACAATGAGCAGTTCTTC.

This clonotype has at least ten counts. The chain uses TRBV4-1 and TRBJ1-2, with D unresolved. Germline V gene sequence: CDR1 MGHRA, CDR2 YSYEKL. The CDR3 contains 14 residues. Trimming stripped 0 bases from V and 8 bases from J, with 13 bases between. The CDR3 region has the DNA TGCGCCAGCAGCCAAGAATACCCGGGTCCAGGCTACACCTTC. Amino acid sequence: CASSQEYPGPGYTF.

This clonotype was counted ten times or more. The J gene is TRBJ2-1, the V gene TRBV9; 10 bases agree with TRBD2. The CDR3 is made up of 19 amino acids. Germline CDR1 reads SGDLS; CDR2 reads YYNGEE. V lost 0 bases, J lost 3 bases, and 12 bases stayed unmatched. CDR3 in amino acids: CASSVAPKTSGAVYNEQFF. CDR3 DNA: TGTGCCAGCAGCGTAGCCCCAAAAACTAGCGGGGCGGTCTACAATGAGCAGTTCTTC.